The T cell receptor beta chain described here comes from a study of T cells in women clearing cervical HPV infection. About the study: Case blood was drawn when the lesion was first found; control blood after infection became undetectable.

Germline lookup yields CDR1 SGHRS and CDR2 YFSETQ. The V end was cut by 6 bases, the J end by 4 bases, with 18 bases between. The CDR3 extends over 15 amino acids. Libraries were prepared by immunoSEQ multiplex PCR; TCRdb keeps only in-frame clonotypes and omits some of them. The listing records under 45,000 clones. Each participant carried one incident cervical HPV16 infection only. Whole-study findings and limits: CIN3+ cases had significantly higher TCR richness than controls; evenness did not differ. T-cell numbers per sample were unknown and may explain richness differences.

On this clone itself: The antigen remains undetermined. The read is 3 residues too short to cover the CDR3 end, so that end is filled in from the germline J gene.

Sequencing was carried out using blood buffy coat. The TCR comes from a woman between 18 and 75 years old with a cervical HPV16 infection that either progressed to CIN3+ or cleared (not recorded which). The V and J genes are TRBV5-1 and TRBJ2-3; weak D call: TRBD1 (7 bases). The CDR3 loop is CASTLGVRGADTQYF. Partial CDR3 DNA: TGCGCCAGCACCCTTGGTGTCAGGGGGGCAGATACG.